This T cell receptor beta chain is from a study of blood T cell repertoires in COVID-19. Turning to the study itself: Specimens from acute and convalescent COVID-19 originated in the United States, Italy and Spain. PBMCs, B-cell-depleted T cells, or T cells were the source of the cDNA or gDNA that made up the material.

Germline V gene sequence: CDR1 WSHSY, CDR2 SAAADI. CDR3 length: 15 amino acids. V dropped 6 bases and J dropped 2; count of bases not matched to a gene: 6. In the source study's methods: Amplified reference gene primers provided the basis for estimating nucleated cell counts. Produced via immunoSEQ multiplex PCR; TCRdb's table is partial and in-frame only. The DNA was the basis for D and trimming; V, J and clone size are from that table. This sample has 120,000 or so clones, with about 80% found just once. The chain recombines TRBV10-2 with TRBJ2-5, with 10 bases identical to TRBD2. Sequencing was performed on peripheral blood. The sequence came from a woman between 50 and 59 years old with acute or convalescent COVID-19. CDR3 sequence (DNA): TGCGCCAGCAGCTCTAGCGGGAGCTCACAAGAGACCCAGTACTTC. Protein sequence: CASSSSGSSQETQYF.